Each of the 6 T cell receptor beta chains below was sequenced from the same sample in a study of T-cell memory formation after mild COVID-19. One entry per CDR3 protein, called by TCRdb with MiXCR from the 5' RACE reads. The sample has around 100,000 distinct CDR3 sequences; about 24% are singletons. Sequencing was performed on PBMCs or a T cell subset sorted from them (not recorded which). These receptors were obtained from a man between 18 and 29 years old who had mild COVID-19 (a few samples of this study predate the infection). Cell type and time point are not known.

This clonotype was counted between two and nine times. The chain has TRBV9 and TRBJ2-7; 11 nucleotides line up with TRBD2. Unmatched junction bases numbered 8, after V lost 0 bases and J lost 6 bases. CDR3 size: 16 residues. Germline V gives CDR1 SGDLS, CDR2 YYNGEE. The CDR3 coding sequence is TGTGCCAGCAGCGTAGGACTAGCGGGGACTCGGGGCGAGCAGTACTTC. Its protein is CASSVGLAGTRGEQYF. Combining the CDR3 with reference TRBV9 and TRBJ2-7 gives the whole variable domain DSGVTQTPKHLITATGQRVTLRCSPRSGDLSVYWYQQSLDQGLQFLIQYYNGEERAKGNILERFSAQQFPDLHSELNLSSLELGDSALYFCASSVGLAGTRGEQYFGPGTRLTVT.

This sequence joins TRBV3-1 and TRBJ2-1; maybe TRBD2 (6 bases). The CDR3 extends over 16 amino acids. CDR1 is LGHDT and CDR2 is YNNKEL in the germline V gene (reference sequence). V was cut by 1 base and J by 2 bases, with 12 bases left in between. The CDR3 region has the DNA TGTGCCAGCAGCCAAGCCAGACTAGATCCCTACAATGAGCAGTTCTTC. This sequence encodes CASSQARLDPYNEQFF.

This clonotype was seen only a few times. CDR3 residues: CATSDSKTGAYNEQFF. The CDR3 DNA reads as TGTGCCACCAGTGATTCTAAGACAGGGGCCTACAATGAGCAGTTCTTC. This chain uses TRBV24-1 with TRBJ2-1; the match to TRBD1 covers 8 bases. The V segment lost 2 bases and the J segment 2 bases; nucleotides outside the gene matches: 4. The CDR3 is 16 residues long. Germline CDR1 is KGHDR and CDR2 is SFDVKD.

The chain carries TRBV6-2 or TRBV6-3 and TRBJ2-7; D gene ambiguous. Germline V gene sequence: CDR1 MNHEY, CDR2 SVGEGT. The length of the CDR3 is 13 residues. V was shortened by 4 bases and J by 2 bases, with 9 bases between the two germline ends. The CDR3 sequence is CASSFSAAYEQYV. The CDR3, as DNA: TGTGCCAGCAGTTTTTCCGCTGCCTACGAGCAGTACGTC.

The V gene is TRBV4-1, the J gene TRBJ1-1; no reliable D call. This CDR3 has 16 amino acids. Trimming stripped 1 base from V and 10 bases from J, with 22 bases between. Per the germline V gene, CDR1 is MGHRA and CDR2 is YSYEKL. DNA of the CDR3: TGCGCCAGCAGCCAAGGCAGGTCGGGTCCGTTTCCAGTAGCTTTCTTT. Its translation is CASSQGRSGPFPVAFF.

This clonotype occurred a few times. This chain links TRBV20-1 with TRBJ2-3, with a tentative D call TRBD2 (6 bases). Trimming left V 1 base short and J 9 bases short, with 14 bases between. CDR3 size: 13 residues. Looked up from germline, CDR1 is DFQATT and CDR2 is SNEGSKA (reference sequence). The CDR3 DNA is TGCAGTGCTAGAGCCGCGGGACCCCCAACGCAGTATTTT. Protein sequence: CSARAAGPPTQYF.